These 4 T cell receptor beta chains originate from one sample sequenced in a study of cytomegalovirus exposure and HLA in healthy donors (dated by TCRdb to about 2017). Library generation was performed with the immunoSEQ multiplex PCR assay. For the multiplex PCR, a mixture combining 60 forward primers for TCR Vbeta segments and 13 reverse primers for TCR Jbeta segments was used. In its TCRdb copy, this immuneACCESS table keeps in-frame sequences only and misses some clones. Where compared with another copy, unresolved V genes explain less than half of these, and the others have no known cause. The sample has 85,000 to 110,000 clones on record, 60% to 70% of them singletons. Jointly, the top ten make up more than 3% of the sample. Source material: PBMCs. The receptors stem from a woman aged 45 to 65 in good health and CMV-seronegative.

This clone was seen more than once but under ten times. The genes are TRBV29-1 and TRBJ2-5; 14 positions match TRBD2. V shed 6 bases, J shed 0 bases, and the junction held 3 bases outside the gene matches. The CDR3 is 15 amino acids. Germline-derived CDR1 and CDR2 are SQVTM and ANQGSEA. Here the CDR3 reads CSVRLAGGDQETQYF. DNA of the CDR3: TGCAGCGTCCGACTAGCGGGAGGGGACCAAGAGACCCAGTACTTC.

In this sample, this clone turned up a few times. The chain links TRBV14 to TRBJ1-6; D gene unclear. The CDR3 runs to 12 residues. Germline V lookup: CDR1 SGHDN, CDR2 FVKESK. The V end lost 2 bases, the J end lost 8 bases, and 4 bases lay between the germline ends. The CDR3 nucleotides read TGTGCCAGCAGCCAACAGGATTCACCCCTCCACTTT. Its translation: CASSQQDSPLHF.

The chain is built from TRBV7-3 and TRBJ2-3, with D unclear. V lost 3 bases and J lost 6, with 10 bases in between. Germline V gives CDR1 SGHTA, CDR2 FQGTGA. There are 13 residues in the CDR3. The CDR3 loop is CASSFTPGDTQYF. Written as DNA, the CDR3 is TGTGCCAGCAGCTTTACCCCCGGGGATACGCAGTATTTT.

This clone showed up just a few times. The V and J genes are TRBV27 and TRBJ2-3; 12 positions agree with TRBD2. Germline loops: CDR1 MNHEY, CDR2 SMNVEV (reference sequence). This CDR3 is built from 19 residues. Trimming removed 8 bases from V and 3 bases from J; junction bases left unmatched: 18. In DNA form, the CDR3 reads TGTGCCAGCGAGAAGACTAGCGGGAGTAAGGGGTTGGGAACAGATACGCAGTATTTT. Its translation is CASEKTSGSKGLGTDTQYF.